This paragraph covers one TCR beta chain sequence. This entry comes from a study of shared T cell receptors in the human thymus. Generated by immunoSEQ multiplex PCR, the TCRdb table keeps only in-frame clones and is missing some. The data contain roughly 500,000 clones, around three quarters of them singletons. The germline CDR1 and CDR2 sequences are SGHTA and FQGTGA. The CDR3 loop spans 15 amino acids. V lost 4 bases to trimming and J lost 7 bases; unmatched junction nucleotides: 8. This sample was shared with a second study, whose subject was human thymus T cells. That investigation notes: Infants, healthy and Finnish, who were having corrective surgery for congenital heart defects served as donors. Surgeons resected thymus tissue during corrective heart surgery. Blood and thymic repertoires both appeared biased in V and J gene usage.

The gene calls are TRBV7-3 and TRBJ2-7; 12 nucleotides match TRBD1. The clonotype comes from a boy in the first two years of life with a congenital heart defect. Sample: thymocytes. The CDR3 reads CASSSTGQGAGEQYF. For the CDR3, the DNA is TGTGCCAGCAGCTCGACGGGACAGGGGGCGGGTGAGCAGTACTTC. The full variable domain, rest sourced from reference TRBV7-3 and TRBJ2-7, is GAGVSQTPSNKVTEKGKYVELRCDPISGHTALYWYRQSLGQGPEFLIYFQGTGAADDSGLPNDRFFAVRPEGSVSTLKIQRTERGDSAVYLCASSSTGQGAGEQYFGPGTRLTVT.